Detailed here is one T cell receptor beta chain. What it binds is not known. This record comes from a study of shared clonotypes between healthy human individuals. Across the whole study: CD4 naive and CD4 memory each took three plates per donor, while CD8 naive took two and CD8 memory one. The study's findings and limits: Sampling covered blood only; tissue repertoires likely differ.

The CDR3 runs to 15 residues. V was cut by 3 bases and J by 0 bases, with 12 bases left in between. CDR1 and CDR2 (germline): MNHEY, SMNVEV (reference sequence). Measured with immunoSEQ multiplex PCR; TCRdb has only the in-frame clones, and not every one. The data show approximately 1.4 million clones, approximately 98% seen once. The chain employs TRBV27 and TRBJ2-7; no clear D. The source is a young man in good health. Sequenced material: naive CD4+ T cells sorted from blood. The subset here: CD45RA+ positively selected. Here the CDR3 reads CASSFQARPSYEQYF. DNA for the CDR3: TGTGCCAGCAGTTTTCAGGCCAGACCCTCCTACGAGCAGTACTTC.